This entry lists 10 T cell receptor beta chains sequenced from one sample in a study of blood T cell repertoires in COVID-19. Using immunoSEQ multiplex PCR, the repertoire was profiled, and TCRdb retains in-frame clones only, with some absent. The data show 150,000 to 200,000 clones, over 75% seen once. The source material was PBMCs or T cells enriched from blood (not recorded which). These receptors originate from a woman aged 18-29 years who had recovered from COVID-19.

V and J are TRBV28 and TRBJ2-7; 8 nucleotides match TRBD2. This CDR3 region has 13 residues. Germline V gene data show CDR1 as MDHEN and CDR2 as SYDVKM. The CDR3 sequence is CATSGSISYEQYF. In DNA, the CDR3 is TGTGCTACCAGCGGGAGTATATCCTACGAGCAGTACTTC.

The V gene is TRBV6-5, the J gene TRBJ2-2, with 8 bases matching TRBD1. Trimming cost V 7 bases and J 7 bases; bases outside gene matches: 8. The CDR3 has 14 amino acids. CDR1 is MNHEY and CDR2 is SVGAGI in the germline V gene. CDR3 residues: CASIPWTGFGELFF. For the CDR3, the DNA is TGTGCCAGCATACCATGGACAGGGTTCGGGGAGCTGTTTTTT.

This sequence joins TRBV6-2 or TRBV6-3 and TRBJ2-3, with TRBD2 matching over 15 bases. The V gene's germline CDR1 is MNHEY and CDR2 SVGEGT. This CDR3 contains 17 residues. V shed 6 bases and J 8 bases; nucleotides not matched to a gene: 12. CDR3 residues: CASSSGLAGGPYGTQYF. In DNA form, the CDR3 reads TGTGCCAGCAGCTCGGGACTAGCGGGAGGTCCTTATGGTACGCAGTATTTT.

Written as DNA, the CDR3 is TGTGCCAGCAGTTACACCGGGACTACGGAGTTGCAGTACTTC. As protein: CASSYTGTTELQYF. V is TRBV27 and J is TRBJ2-7; 7 bases map to TRBD2. Germline V gene data show CDR1 as MNHEY and CDR2 as SMNVEV (reference sequence). This CDR3 contains 14 residues. The trim removed 4 bases at V and 9 bases at J, leaving 12 bases unmatched.

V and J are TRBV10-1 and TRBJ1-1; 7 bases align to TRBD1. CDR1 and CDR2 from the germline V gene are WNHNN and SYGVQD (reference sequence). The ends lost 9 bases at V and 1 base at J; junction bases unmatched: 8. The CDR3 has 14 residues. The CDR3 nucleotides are TGCGCCAGTCGACAGGGAGGCTCGAACACTGAAGCTTTCTTT. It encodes CASRQGGSNTEAFF.

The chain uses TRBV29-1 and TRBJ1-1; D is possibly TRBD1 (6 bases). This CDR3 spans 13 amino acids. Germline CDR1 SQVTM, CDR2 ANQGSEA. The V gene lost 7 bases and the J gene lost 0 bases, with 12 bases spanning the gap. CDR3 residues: CSANREMNTEAFF. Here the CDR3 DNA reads TGCAGCGCCAACAGGGAGATGAACACTGAAGCTTTCTTT.

This chain's CDR3 is CASSLADRDYEQYF. In nucleotides, the CDR3 is TGTGCCAGCAGCTTAGCCGACCGGGACTACGAGCAGTACTTC. The rearrangement links TRBV7-3 to TRBJ2-7; tentative D call: TRBD2 (5 bases). The CDR3 is 14 amino acids. The germline V and J ends were trimmed by 2 bases and 3 bases, with 11 bases remaining between them. In germline, CDR1 is SGHTA, CDR2 FQGTGA.

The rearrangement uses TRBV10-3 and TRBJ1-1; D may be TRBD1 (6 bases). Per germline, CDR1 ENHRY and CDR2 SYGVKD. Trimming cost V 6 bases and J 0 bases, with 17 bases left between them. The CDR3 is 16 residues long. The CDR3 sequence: CAIRNDRKHLNTEAFF. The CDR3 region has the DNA TGTGCCATCAGAAACGACAGGAAACATTTGAACACTGAAGCTTTCTTT.

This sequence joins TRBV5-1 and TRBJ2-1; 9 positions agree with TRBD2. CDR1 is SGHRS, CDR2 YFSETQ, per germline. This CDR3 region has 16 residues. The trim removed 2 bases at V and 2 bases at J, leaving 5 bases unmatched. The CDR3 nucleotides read TGCGCCAGCAGCTTATCAGCGGGAGGAGCCTACAATGAGCAGTTCTTC. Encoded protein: CASSLSAGGAYNEQFF.

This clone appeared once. The CDR3 is CASSRLQWTSGRRNTQYF. CDR3 DNA sequence: TGTGCCAGTAGTCGCCTTCAGTGGACTAGCGGGAGGAGAAATACGCAGTATTTT. The V and J genes are TRBV19 and TRBJ2-3, with TRBD2 matching 14 bases. CDR1 and CDR2 from the germline V gene are LNHDA and SQIVND (reference sequence). The CDR3 is 18 amino acids. V shed 5 bases and J 7 bases; nucleotides not matched to a gene: 14.